This entry describes one T cell receptor beta chain. These data belong to a study of blood T cell repertoires in COVID-19. Study-wide background: Acute and convalescent COVID-19 samples came from the United States, Italy and Spain.

Assay used: immunoSEQ multiplex PCR; TCRdb lists only in-frame clones, some missing. The data show around 130,000 clones, roughly four fifths seen once. V lost 5 bases to trimming and J lost 3 bases; unmatched junction nucleotides: 7. CDR3 length: 15 amino acids. From germline, CDR1 is SGHTA and CDR2 FQGNSA. The sample comprised peripheral blood. The V call is TRBV7-2, the J call TRBJ2-7, with 10 positions matching TRBD2. This TCR was sampled from a human donor in a cohort sampled during active COVID-19. The DNA for the CDR3 is TGTGCCAGCAGCACCTTAGCGGGGGGCCTCTACGAGCAGTACTTC. Its protein is CASSTLAGGLYEQYF.